This entry describes one T cell receptor (beta chain). Antigen specificity is unknown. The data stem from a study of cytomegalovirus exposure and HLA in healthy donors. Findings of the study overall: Rare TCR sequences dominated, though some public TCRs recurred in many donors.

Primers included in the PCR were 60 Vbeta and 13 Jbeta primers. Only in-frame clones appear in the TCRdb table, and some are missing; sequencing was by immunoSEQ multiplex PCR. The sample includes fewer than 200,000 clones, about 80% seen only once; the top ten take 11% to 15%. This receptor was obtained from a woman aged 25 to 45 in good health and CMV-seropositive. Sequencing input: PBMCs.

CDR3 sequence reads: CASSIRILSFSEQYF. The CDR3 coding sequence is TGTGCCAGTAGTATTCGAATTCTCAGTTTTTCCGAGCAGTACTTC. The chain combines TRBV19 with TRBJ2-7; D remains ambiguous. The CDR3 is 15 residues long. Germline V lookup: CDR1 LNHDA, CDR2 SQIVND (reference sequence). V shed 3 bases and J shed 6 bases, with 18 bases lying between them.